This T cell receptor (beta chain) comes out of a study of T-cell reconstitution after alpha-beta-depleted transplantation in children. On this clonotype: Its target is not known.

A library of TCRbeta sequences, prepared with unique molecular identifiers, was generated. From the PCR reads, TCRdb called clonotypes with MiXCR, one entry per CDR3 protein. The table lists 900,000 or so distinct CDR3 sequences, roughly 16% of them singletons, with just under 5% in the top ten. The V gene lost 4 bases and the J gene lost 12 bases, with 17 bases spanning the gap. There are 13 residues in the CDR3. CDR1 is SGHRS, CDR2 YFSETQ, per germline. Study-wide results and limits: Several hundred graft clones that had expanded were reportedly the source of alpha-beta T cells about two months after transplant. Once a year had passed after transplant, T-cell counts and diversity came mostly from newly produced T cells.

J is TRBJ2-1 and V is TRBV5-1, with D perhaps matching TRBD2 (5 bases). This clonotype originated in a male patient younger than 18 who had a stem cell transplant for acute lymphoblastic leukemia, so the T cells may come from the graft donor. This specimen consisted of PBMCs, mostly from graft donor cells, obtained 360 days after TCRalphabeta/CD19-depleted stem cell transplant. The CDR3 region has the DNA TGCGCCAGCAGCGGGCCCCGGGCGGGTCTGCAGTTCTTC. Residues: CASSGPRAGLQFF.